The 30 T cell receptor beta chains below come from one sample, sequenced in a study of Graves' ophthalmopathy and Graves' hyperthyroidism. Transcripts of RNA were the source for amplifying TCR beta CDR3 regions. HTBI primers were employed in first-round RT-PCR, then a second-round multiplex PCR followed. TCRdb re-derived calls from the multiplex PCR reads in MiXCR, one entry per CDR3 protein. Of just over 600,000 distinct CDR3 sequences listed, 22% were seen once; the top ten hold 7.1%. Sequencing was done on a sample of peripheral blood. Receptors were obtained from a woman aged 18-29 years with stable Graves' hyperthyroidism. Some clones in this sample may be carry-over from other donors' samples.

Concerning this clonotype: Since a much larger clone is just one base distant, this may be a read error. This chain links TRBV30 with TRBJ1-1; D perhaps matches TRBD1 (6 bases). The CDR3 totals 13 residues. The germline V gene encodes CDR1 GTSNPN and CDR2 SVGIG (reference sequence). This CDR3 is CAWSGDRNTEACF. As DNA, the CDR3 is TGTGCCTGGAGTGGAGACAGGAACACTGAAGCTTGCTTT.

This clonotype was seen at least ten times. The V and J genes are TRBV20-1 and TRBJ1-2, with D maybe TRBD1 (6 bases). The CDR3 contains 16 residues. CDR1 DFQATT and CDR2 SNEGSKA come from the germline V gene (reference sequence). The CDR3 here is CKPGGEGQSFHYGYTF. The CDR3 region has the DNA TGCAAACCCGGAGGCGAAGGACAGAGCTTCCACTATGGCTACACCTTC.

At least ten counts were recorded for this clonotype. A much bigger clone sits one base away, suggesting this may be a read error. V usage is TRBV7-3 and J usage is TRBJ2-5; a possible D gene is TRBD2 (5 bases). Germline CDR1 SGHTA, CDR2 FQGTGA. This CDR3 comprises 13 residues. The CDR3 DNA reads as TGTGCCAGCAGCTCGTCAGGAGGAGAGACCAAGTACTTC. It translates to CASSSSGGETKYF.

The J gene is TRBJ2-5, the V gene TRBV19; weak D call: TRBD1 (6 bases). CDR3 length: 14 amino acids. V gave up 4 bases and J gave up 4 bases, with 13 bases separating them. Germline assignment: CDR1 LNHDA and CDR2 SQIVND (reference sequence). CDR3: CASSTTGIPETQYF. The CDR3 DNA sequence: TGTGCCAGTAGTACTACAGGGATTCCAGAGACCCAGTACTTC.

This clonotype was recorded at least ten times. This sequence joins TRBV5-1 and TRBJ1-4, with a weak D call TRBD1 (6 bases). The CDR3 loop spans 13 amino acids. The V gene's germline CDR1 is SGHRS and CDR2 YFSETQ. Deletions cut 8 bases from V and 8 bases from J, with 16 bases between. The CDR3 bases are TGCGCCAGTTCACAGGGATCCCACGAAAAACTGTTTTTT. Protein: CASSQGSHEKLFF.

This clonotype was counted ten times or more. The rearrangement uses TRBV2 and TRBJ1-2, with D perhaps matching TRBD1 (6 bases). Per germline, CDR1 SNHLY and CDR2 FYNNEI. V gave up 7 bases and J gave up 4 bases, with 22 bases separating them. This CDR3 contains 16 residues. CDR3 sequence reads: CASNPQQGPRSYGYTF. CDR3 coding DNA: TGTGCCAGCAACCCTCAACAGGGCCCTCGGAGCTATGGCTACACCTTC.

Ten or more counts support this clonotype. The genes are TRBV13 and TRBJ2-2, with a weak D call TRBD2 (6 bases). This CDR3 has 13 amino acids. Germline loops: CDR1 PRHDT, CDR2 FYEKMQ (reference sequence). Trimming left V 5 bases short and J 7 bases short, with 11 bases between. CDR3 residues: CASSRWEDGELFF. For the CDR3, the DNA is TGTGCCAGCAGCCGTTGGGAGGACGGGGAGCTGTTTTTT.

This clonotype was seen only a few times. The chain couples TRBV28 to TRBJ2-7, with 8 bases identical to TRBD1. V lost 3 bases to trimming and J lost 2 bases; unmatched junction nucleotides: 6. Germline-derived CDR1 and CDR2 are MDHEN and SYDVKM. This CDR3 comprises 15 residues. CDR3 in DNA: TGTGCCAGCAGTTTGGGCCAGGGGGCGACCTACGAGCAGTACTTC. Translating it yields CASSLGQGATYEQYF.

This clonotype was found a few times. V is TRBV11-2 and J is TRBJ2-7; 7 bases map to TRBD1. Germline trimming cut 1 base from V and 0 bases from J; bases unmatched to any gene: 9. The length of the CDR3 is 17 residues. Per the germline V gene, CDR1 is SGHAT and CDR2 is FQNNGV. Here the CDR3 DNA reads TGTGCCAGCAGCTTAGGGGCCGGGACAGCGAGCTCCTACGAGCAGTACTTC. This translates into CASSLGAGTASSYEQYF. Full variable domain (missing parts from reference TRBV11-2 and TRBJ2-7): EAGVAQSPRYKIIEKRQSVAFWCNPISGHATLYWYQQILGQGPKLLIQFQNNGVVDDSQLPKDRFSAERLKGVDSTLKIQPAKLEDSAVYLCASSLGAGTASSYEQYFGPGTRLTVT.

This clonotype was found many times. J is TRBJ1-2 and V is TRBV4-1, with D uncertain. The germline V gene has CDR1 MGHRA and CDR2 YSYEKL. Between the trimmed V and J ends, which lost 1 base and 6 bases, there was a span of 30 bases. The CDR3 sequence is 20 residues long. The CDR3 DNA reads as TGCGCCAGCAGCCAAGCCCGACCCAAGTTGCGTACCACGGAGGAGAATGGCTACACCTTC. This codes for CASSQARPKLRTTEENGYTF.

This clonotype was observed at least ten times. The rearrangement uses TRBV6-5 and TRBJ2-5; no reliable D call. The CDR3 has 13 amino acids. V lost 0 bases, J lost 4 bases, and 6 bases lay in between. Per germline, CDR1 MNHEY and CDR2 SVGAGI. This chain's CDR3 is CASSYSGLETQYF. In DNA form, the CDR3 reads TGTGCCAGCAGTTACTCGGGGTTAGAGACCCAGTACTTC.

The table lists this clonotype with a few counts. The rearrangement joins TRBV20-1 to TRBJ2-7; D is perhaps TRBD2 (5 bases). CDR3 size: 14 residues. Trimming took 1 base from V and 3 from J, leaving 13 bases between them. Germline CDR1 DFQATT, CDR2 SNEGSKA (reference sequence). CDR3 sequence: CSARVRGTLYEQYF. CDR3 nucleotides: TGCAGTGCTAGAGTTCGGGGAACCCTCTACGAGCAGTACTTC.

The CDR3: CASAGPDNSPLHF. The CDR3 DNA reads TGTGCCAGCGCCGGACCGGACAATTCACCCCTCCACTTT. This rearrangement joins TRBV12-3 or TRBV12-4 to TRBJ1-6; no definite D call. The CDR3 loop spans 13 amino acids. The V end was cut by 8 bases, the J end by 7 bases, with 12 bases between.

This clonotype was seen repeatedly, ten times or more. The chain links TRBV13 to TRBJ1-1; no firm D call. This CDR3 has 16 residues. Trimming pared 5 bases from V and 4 bases from J, leaving 20 bases between. Germline V lookup: CDR1 PRHDT, CDR2 FYEKMQ (reference sequence). In DNA, the CDR3 is TGTGCCAGCAGCCTCAATCCCTCGACCCGGGCCACTGAAGCTTTCTTT. It codes for CASSLNPSTRATEAFF.

This clonotype was observed many times. This chain uses TRBV19 with TRBJ1-1; the D gene is possibly TRBD1 (6 bases). CDR3 length: 17 amino acids. CDR1 is LNHDA and CDR2 is SQIVND in the germline V gene (reference sequence). V was cut by 4 bases and J by 0 bases, with 18 bases left in between. CDR3 DNA sequence: TGTGCCAGTAGTAGCCCCCACGTGAAGGGGGTGAACACTGAAGCTTTCTTT. This translates into CASSSPHVKGVNTEAFF.

This clonotype was counted a few times. Its ends do not fully match the called genes, so a read error is possible. V is TRBV19 and J is TRBJ2-2; 8 bases are shared with TRBD1. Looked up from germline, CDR1 is LNHDA and CDR2 is SQIVND (reference sequence). CDR3 length: 16 amino acids. CDR3 DNA sequence: TGTGCCAATAGTATTTTCCAGGGGGCGTCCACCGGGGAGCTGTTTTTT. This sequence encodes CANSIFQGASTGELFF.

This clonotype was seen a handful of times. The V call is TRBV5-1, the J call TRBJ1-1, with a possible D match to TRBD1 (5 bases). V was pared by 4 bases and J by 1 base, with 14 bases between. Germline V gives CDR1 SGHRS, CDR2 YFSETQ. The CDR3 is 15 amino acids. CDR3 in DNA: TGCGCCAGCAGCGCGTACCGGGACGGGAACACTGAAGCTTTCTTT. Translation: CASSAYRDGNTEAFF. The full variable domain, in which reference TRBV5-1 and TRBJ1-1 provide the parts outside the CDR3, is KAGVTQTPRYLIKTRGQQVTLSCSPISGHRSVSWYQQTPGQGLQFLFEYFSETQRNKGNFPGRFSGRQFSNSRSEMNVSTLELGDSALYLCASSAYRDGNTEAFFGQGTRLTVV.

This clonotype was observed at least ten times. This rearrangement joins TRBV11-2 to TRBJ2-7; D ambiguous. V lost 3 bases and J 7 bases, leaving 7 bases between the germline ends. CDR3 length: 11 amino acids. From germline, CDR1 is SGHAT and CDR2 FQNNGV. The CDR3 region is CASSFMDEQYF. CDR3 coding DNA: TGTGCCAGCAGCTTTATGGATGAGCAGTACTTC.

This clonotype was counted only a few times. The J gene is TRBJ2-2, the V gene TRBV19; possibly TRBD2 for D (5 bases). V shed 10 bases and J shed 0 bases, with 9 bases lying between them. CDR3 length: 13 residues. Looked up from germline, CDR1 is LNHDA and CDR2 is SQIVND (reference sequence). The CDR3 region has the DNA TGTGCCACCCGGGGTCCGAACACCGGGGAGCTGTTTTTT. It encodes CATRGPNTGELFF. The whole variable domain, filled in from reference TRBV19 and TRBJ2-2, reads DGGITQSPKYLFRKEGQNVTLSCEQNLNHDAMYWYRQDPGQGLRLIYYSQIVNDFQKGDIAEGYSVSREKKESFPLTVTSAQKNPTAFYLCATRGPNTGELFFGEGSRLTVL.

This clonotype was seen ten or more times. J is TRBJ1-1 and V is TRBV6-1; no clear D. CDR1 is MNHNS, CDR2 SASEGT, per germline. Trimming shortened V by 6 bases and J by 1 base, and 9 bases separated the two germline ends. The CDR3 spans 13 residues. The CDR3 sequence: CASRLMRNTEAFF. In nucleotides, the CDR3 is TGTGCCAGCAGGCTGATGAGGAACACTGAAGCTTTCTTT.

This clonotype was counted only a few times. The gene calls are TRBV12-3 or TRBV12-4 and TRBJ2-2; perhaps D is TRBD1 or TRBD2 (5 bases each). The length of the CDR3 is 13 residues. V gave up 4 bases and J gave up 4 bases, with 7 bases separating them. The DNA of the CDR3 is TGTGCCAGCAGTTGGGACGGCACCGGGGAGCTGTTTTTT. This encodes CASSWDGTGELFF.

In this sample, this clonotype turned up many times. The chain combines TRBV11-2 with TRBJ1-1; D possibly corresponds to TRBD1 (5 bases). V dropped 1 base and J dropped 5 bases, with 14 bases sitting between them. The CDR3 covers 15 residues. The germline CDR1 and CDR2 sequences are SGHAT and FQNNGV. In DNA, the CDR3 is TGTGCCAGCAGCTTAGCCAGGGTCCGGGGAACTGAAGCTTTCTTT. Its translation is CASSLARVRGTEAFF.

The chain combines TRBV28 with TRBJ2-2, with D perhaps given as TRBD1 or TRBD2 (6 bases each). Trimming stripped 8 bases from V and 6 bases from J, with 19 bases between. CDR3 length equals 15 residues. Per germline, CDR1 MDHEN and CDR2 SYDVKM. The CDR3 region is CASSTTGTGAGELFF. The DNA of the CDR3 is TGTGCCAGCTCCACCACAGGGACGGGGGCCGGGGAGCTGTTTTTT.

This clonotype was observed at least ten times. This chain joins TRBV20-1 and TRBJ1-1; D may be TRBD1 (5 bases). Deletions cut 6 bases from V and 0 bases from J, with 14 bases between. The CDR3 runs to 14 residues. Germline assignment: CDR1 DFQATT and CDR2 SNEGSKA (reference sequence). The CDR3: CSAVAGAMNTEAFF. The CDR3 DNA is TGCAGTGCCGTGGCTGGGGCCATGAACACTGAAGCTTTCTTT.

This clonotype was seen ten or more times. The rearrangement uses TRBV10-1 and TRBJ2-7; tentative D call: TRBD1 (5 bases). V lost 5 bases, J lost 3 bases, and 14 bases lay in between. CDR3 length equals 14 residues. Germline lookup yields CDR1 WNHNN and CDR2 SYGVQD (reference sequence). The CDR3 coding sequence is TGCGCCAGCAGTCAGGGTGGCTTGGACTACGAGCAGTACTTC. Translated, it gives CASSQGGLDYEQYF.

This clonotype showed up many times. The V and J genes are TRBV11-2 and TRBJ2-7, with 9 bases lining up with TRBD1. The CDR3 consists of 17 residues. The V gene's germline CDR1 is SGHAT and CDR2 FQNNGV. V lost 2 bases and J lost 3; bases outside the gene matches: 11. In DNA form, the CDR3 reads TGTGCCAGCAGCTTATCACTCGTGGGACAGGGCTTCTACGAGCAGTACTTC. This encodes CASSLSLVGQGFYEQYF.

The sample holds many counts of this clonotype. This sequence joins TRBV20-1 and TRBJ2-7; 7 bases align to TRBD2. The germline V gene has CDR1 DFQATT and CDR2 SNEGSKA (reference sequence). The CDR3 runs 15 residues. Trimming cost V 3 bases and J 4 bases; bases outside gene matches: 12. The CDR3 DNA reads as TGCAGTGCTAGCAACCATAGACTAGCCCCTTACGAGCAGTACTTC. This sequence encodes CSASNHRLAPYEQYF.

In this sample, this clonotype turned up many times. At one of its ends the junction is not consistent with the germline gene, which may arise from a read error. This chain joins TRBV5-6 and TRBJ1-3; D uncertain. Germline loops: CDR1 SGHDT, CDR2 YYEEEE. The CDR3 runs 14 residues. The CDR3 loop reads CASSFRTSGDTIYF. The CDR3 DNA is TGTGCCAGCAGCTTCCGCACCAGTGGAGACACCATATATTTT. Drawing the rest from reference TRBV5-6 and TRBJ1-3, the complete variable domain is DAGVTQSPTHLIKTRGQQVTLRCSPKSGHDTVSWYQQALGQGPQFIFQYYEEEERQRGNFPDRFSGHQFPNYSSELNVNALLLGDSALYLCASSFRTSGDTIYFGEGSWLTVV.

A few counts support this clonotype. The chain couples TRBV7-6 to TRBJ2-5; weak D call: TRBD1 (6 bases). Germline V CDR1 and CDR2: SGHVS, FNYEAQ. This CDR3 is built from 15 residues. V shed 0 bases and J shed 5 bases, with 13 bases lying between them. The CDR3 sequence is CASSLAQGRGETQYF. In DNA, the CDR3 is TGTGCCAGCAGCTTAGCGCAGGGGCGCGGGGAGACCCAGTACTTC.

This clonotype was found many times. The CDR3 is CAISESPDRGYGYTF. In nucleotides, the CDR3 is TGTGCCATCAGTGAGTCCCCGGACAGGGGGTATGGCTACACCTTC. The rearrangement links TRBV10-3 to TRBJ1-2, with 10 bases fitting TRBD1. Trimming took 0 bases from V and 5 from J; bases not matched to a gene: 3. Germline V gene sequence: CDR1 ENHRY, CDR2 SYGVKD. The CDR3 length is 15 residues.